This T cell receptor (beta chain) was documented in a study of cytomegalovirus exposure and HLA in healthy donors. Background on the study: In an early release, HLA-typed donors contributed tens of millions of unique TCR sequences. Notes on the study in general: Because they were indistinguishable, some V segments, including TRBV6-2 and TRBV6-3, were excluded. The study listed some 160 cytomegalovirus-associated TCR beta chains.

The germline V gene has CDR1 SEHNR and CDR2 FQNEAQ (reference sequence). Trimming left V 5 bases short and J 2 bases short, with 13 bases between. The CDR3 spans 14 residues. PCR used 60 Vbeta primers and 13 Jbeta primers. Under the authors' procedure: In a later analysis, approximately 80 million unique TCR beta chains included roughly 11 million shared by two or more donors. The protocol was immunoSEQ multiplex PCR, while the TCRdb copy is restricted to in-frame clones and leaves out a portion. D and trimming were read from the DNA, whereas the V and J calls and clone size are those reported in that table. Here the sample spans 150,000 to 180,000 clones, roughly three quarters being singletons. To note about this clone: No antigen is known for it.

The receptor was isolated from a man in his thirties or forties in good health and CMV-seropositive. The rearrangement links TRBV7-9 to TRBJ2-7, with D tentatively TRBD2 (6 bases). Sequences were obtained from PBMCs. The CDR3 DNA is TGTGCCAGCAGCACCAGTGGCGGGACCTACGAGCAGTACTTC. Protein: CASSTSGGTYEQYF.